This T cell receptor (beta chain) is drawn from a study of T cell responses to AZD1222 COVID-19 vaccine (dated by TCRdb to the early 2020s). Background on the whole study: Because spike-specific TCR depth and breadth did not differ between the two schedules, AZD1222 recipients who got a second dose at roughly 4 weeks were pooled with those who got a second dose at roughly 12 weeks. A total of 240 or so trial participants underwent TCR sequencing, of whom nearly 210 had received two doses of AZD1222 and approximately 25 had received two doses of the MenACWY control vaccine. Trial participants were enrolled by age into 18-55, 56-69 and 70-plus year subgroups, with approximately 160, 26 and 62 TCR-sequenced participants respectively. General study outcomes and caveats: Because no samples from the day 14 peak response were available, repertoires could be characterized only after the peak T cell response. Participants were mostly white British and included more females than males, and it was suggested by the authors that clonal diversity may have been underestimated. In the small 56-69-year group, the increase in depth fell short of significance, most likely because of low power. Spike-specific TCR breadth and depth rose significantly after two AZD1222 doses compared with day 0 and with MenACWY recipients. Conclusions about previously exposed vaccinees were limited because only six or seven AZD1222 recipients were SARS-CoV-2 seropositive at baseline. The vaccine-associated CD4 TCRs covered the entire spike protein, and the dominant responses fell in regions 160-218 and 743-854. Epitopes outside the regions mutated in the B.1.351 and B.1.1.7 variants were reportedly recognized by nearly half of the unique spike-specific TCRs.

The time point label, read with the paper, signifies: baseline before first vaccination. Vaccinee samples were obtained from the UK trials COV001 and COV002, which included a single-blind randomized controlled phase 2/3 trial of AZD1222 (ChAdOx1 nCoV-19) in healthy adults. Trial participant PBMC samples were collected at day 0 and day 28 after the second dose for TCRbeta chain sequencing. Turning to this clone: The antigen it binds to is not known. Mismatch with germline at one junction end may stem from a read error.

The CDR3 regions of human TCRbeta chains were subjected to immunosequencing. For the original study's pipeline: TCRs in the repertoires were compared against a reference library of SARS-CoV-2-specific TCRs that had been generated with the MIRA antigen-specificity platform. Breadth was defined as the fraction of unique TCRs that were SARS-CoV-2-associated, and depth was defined as the fraction of total T cells that were SARS-CoV-2-associated. Using the MIRA data, every spike-specific TCR was mapped to the spike region that the TCR reacted to and assigned to either a CD4 or a CD8 class. Log10-transformed breadth and depth values were compared by one-way ANOVA with Sidak's multiple comparisons tests. TCRdb holds this immuneACCESS table with in-frame rearrangements only. Some clones are missing; in checked studies, unresolved V genes explain under half, and the rest has no known cause. The V and J calls and clone size come from that table; D and trimming were worked out from the DNA. The sample table records 160,000 or so clones; about 90% of these occur just once. The ten most abundant clones make up approximately 2% of the sample.

Sequences were derived from peripheral blood, sampled on day 0 of AZD1222 vaccination. The sequence was obtained from an adult in good health.

The CDR3 protein sequence reads: CHHGGIGETQYF. The nucleotides read TGCCACCACGGGGGGATAGGAGAGACCCAGTACTTC. Recombination joined TRBV10-3 with TRBJ2-5; 7 bases in between match TRBD2. CDR1 and CDR2 are drawn from the germline V gene: ENHRY, SYGVKD. The CDR3 numbers 12 residues from cysteine through phenylalanine. CDR3 DNA is the only sequence kept; it has 36 bases, read in frame from the first base.